These 25 T cell receptor beta chains share one sample of origin, sequenced in a study of Ad26.COV2.S vaccination and SARS-CoV-2 variants. Some clones are missing from TCRdb's copy, which holds only in-frame ones; the method was immunoSEQ multiplex PCR. Of more than 400,000 clones listed, less than 95% are singletons. The treatment denotes: some 20 received Ad26.COV2.S at low or high dose, single or two shots; several received placebo; per-sample allocation not given. Sampling happened 63 days after the first vaccine or placebo injection. The starting material was peripheral blood, obtained in a trial of Ad26.COV2.S vaccine versus placebo. The receptors here all came from a person aged 18-65 years who received the Ad26.COV2.S COVID-19 vaccine or a placebo.

The chain couples TRBV2 to TRBJ2-7; a possible D gene is TRBD1 (6 bases). Trimming left V 6 bases short and J 4 bases short, with 16 bases between. This CDR3 is built from 14 residues. Germline-derived CDR1 and CDR2 are SNHLY and FYNNEI. The CDR3 DNA reads TGTGCCAGCAGGGGTACCGGGACAACATACGAGCAGTACTTC. The encoded protein is CASRGTGTTYEQYF.

As to this clone: This sample also contains other DNA sequences that code for the same CDR3. The J gene is TRBJ2-1, the V gene TRBV11-3; TRBD2 is a possible D gene (5 bases). The CDR3 runs to 14 residues. The germline V gene has CDR1 SGHNT and CDR2 YENEEA. Between the trimmed V and J ends, which lost 5 bases and 0 bases, there was a span of 8 bases. The CDR3 loop is CASSLGSSYNEQFF. In DNA form, the CDR3 reads TGTGCCAGCAGCCTTGGGAGCTCCTACAATGAGCAGTTCTTC.

The chain employs TRBV7-9 and TRBJ2-7, with D maybe TRBD2 (6 bases). The CDR3 loop spans 10 amino acids. In germline, CDR1 is SEHNR, CDR2 FQNEAQ (reference sequence). Trimming stripped 5 bases from V and 7 bases from J, with 6 bases between. As DNA, the CDR3 is TGTGCCAGCAGCCGGGGGGAGCAGTACTTC. Amino acid sequence: CASSRGEQYF.

V is TRBV7-9 and J is TRBJ2-7, with TRBD2 as a possible D gene (7 bases). This CDR3 contains 14 residues. Germline lookup yields CDR1 SEHNR and CDR2 FQNEAQ (reference sequence). The V end lost 3 bases, the J end lost 6 bases, and 15 bases lay between the germline ends. The CDR3 DNA follows: TGTGCCAGCAGCTTGGGAGGGGGGAGTGGCGAGCAGTACTTC. It encodes CASSLGGGSGEQYF.

This clone was observed a few times. The rearrangement joins TRBV4-1 to TRBJ1-3; D unresolved. In germline, CDR1 is MGHRA, CDR2 YSYEKL. The V and J ends lost 1 base and 4 bases respectively, with 14 bases between them. There are 16 residues in the CDR3. The CDR3 here is CASSQVGLSRGNTIYF. DNA of the CDR3: TGCGCCAGCAGCCAAGTCGGGTTATCCCGAGGAAACACCATATATTTT.

The table lists this clone with a count of one. This chain links TRBV4-2 with TRBJ2-5; 9 bases fit TRBD2. This CDR3 has 15 amino acids. Germline V CDR1 and CDR2: LGHNA, YNFKEQ. V lost 5 bases to trimming and J lost 9 bases; unmatched junction nucleotides: 13. The CDR3 coding sequence is TGTGCCAGCAGCACGACTAGCGGCCTTAAAGATGCCCAGTACTTC. The encoded protein is CASSTTSGLKDAQYF.

The V gene is TRBV29-1, the J gene TRBJ1-5; 8 bases fit TRBD1. Germline CDR1 is SQVTM and CDR2 is ANQGSEA. The V gene end was trimmed by 6 bases and the J gene end by 7 bases; junction bases not matched to a gene: 11. The CDR3 extends over 14 amino acids. The DNA for the CDR3 is TGCAGCGTGGGGACAGGTTCGGCAAACCAGCCCCAGCATTTT. Its translation is CSVGTGSANQPQHF. Full variable domain (missing parts from reference TRBV29-1 and TRBJ1-5): SAVISQKPSRDICQRGTSLTIQCQVDSQVTMMFWYRQQPGQSLTLIATANQGSEATYESGFVIDKFPISRPNLTFSTLTVSNMSPEDSSIYLCSVGTGSANQPQHFGDGTRLSIL.

This clone was recorded only once. The chain employs TRBV29-1 and TRBJ2-7; D is possibly TRBD1 (7 bases). This CDR3 spans 14 amino acids. V gave up 2 bases and J gave up 6 bases, with 17 bases separating them. Per the germline V gene, CDR1 is SQVTM and CDR2 is ANQGSEA. CDR3 loop: CSVETEGRGFEQYF. In DNA, the CDR3 is TGCAGCGTTGAAACGGAGGGCAGGGGGTTCGAGCAGTACTTC.

This clone has only a few counts. The chain is built from TRBV14 and TRBJ2-7; 11 bases line up with TRBD2. The CDR3 extends over 17 amino acids. Germline V CDR1 and CDR2: SGHDN, FVKESK. J lost 4 bases, V lost 0 bases, and 8 bases had no gene match. The CDR3: CASSQEDFTSGSYEQYF. In DNA, the CDR3 is TGTGCCAGCAGCCAAGAGGATTTTACTAGCGGGAGTTACGAGCAGTACTTC.

Details on this clone: Its ends do not fully match the called genes, so a read error is possible. The genes are TRBV2 and TRBJ2-1; 9 nucleotides line up with TRBD2. Looked up from germline, CDR1 is SNHLY and CDR2 is FYNNEI. This CDR3 region has 15 residues. CDR3 protein: CASSEAGGSYNEQFF. The CDR3, as DNA: TGTGCCAGCAGCGAAGCGGGAGGCTCCTACAATGAGCAGTTCTTC.

This clone turned up a few times. Other DNA sequences from this sample encode an identical CDR3 as well. This chain joins TRBV12-3 or TRBV12-4 and TRBJ2-5; unclear D gene. Trimming took 6 bases from V and 5 from J, leaving 10 bases between them. This CDR3 has 12 amino acids. CDR3 coding DNA: TGTGCCAGCAGCCGCGGAGAGGAGACCCAGTACTTC. This encodes CASSRGEETQYF.

This sequence joins TRBV19 and TRBJ2-7; D tentatively reads TRBD1 or TRBD2 (5 bases each). Trimming removed 3 bases at V and 0 bases at J, with 9 bases between. The CDR3 sequence is 14 residues long. CDR1 and CDR2 from the germline V gene are LNHDA and SQIVND (reference sequence). CDR3 sequence: CASSIKGSSYEQYF. The DNA of the CDR3 is TGTGCCAGTAGTATCAAGGGGAGCTCCTACGAGCAGTACTTC.

This clone was counted a few times. This chain joins TRBV27 and TRBJ1-1, with 9 nucleotides matching TRBD1. The germline CDR1 and CDR2 sequences are MNHEY and SMNVEV (reference sequence). The V gene end was trimmed by 2 bases and the J gene end by 4 bases; junction bases not matched to a gene: 8. This CDR3 region has 16 residues. CDR3 in amino acids: CASSLLGTGRATEAFF. The DNA of the CDR3 is TGTGCCAGCAGTTTACTCGGGACAGGGAGGGCCACTGAAGCTTTCTTT.

J is TRBJ2-1 and V is TRBV6-4, with TRBD2 identical over 8 bases. The junction had 8 bases not matched to a gene; V was cut back by 0 bases and J by 7 bases. The CDR3 length is 16 residues. Germline-derived CDR1 and CDR2 are MRHNA and SNTAGT. In DNA form, the CDR3 reads TGTGCCAGCAGTGACTCTGGCCAGCGGGAGATGAATGAGCAGTTCTTC. It yields the protein CASSDSGQREMNEQFF.

The CDR3 nucleotides read TGTGCCAGCAGCGTAGGGGCGGAAATGTTTTTCGAGCAGTACTTC. Encoded protein: CASSVGAEMFFEQYF. The chain joins TRBV9 to TRBJ2-7; D not certain. Trimming removed 0 bases from V and 6 bases from J, with 16 bases in between. Germline lookup yields CDR1 SGDLS and CDR2 YYNGEE. The CDR3 extends over 15 amino acids.

The chain links TRBV11-1 to TRBJ2-1, with D uncertain. The CDR3 totals 13 residues. Germline CDR1 reads SGHAT; CDR2 reads FQDESV (reference sequence). Trimming stripped 8 bases from V and 8 bases from J, with 16 bases between. The CDR3 spells CASRALAGHEQFF. The CDR3 nucleotides read TGTGCCAGCCGGGCTTTGGCCGGGCATGAGCAGTTCTTC.

The chain couples TRBV28 to TRBJ2-7, with 9 bases identical to TRBD2. Germline trimming cut 3 bases from V and 0 bases from J; bases unmatched to any gene: 9. The germline CDR1 and CDR2 sequences are MDHEN and SYDVKM. The CDR3 is 17 residues long. CDR3 protein: CASSFGLSGGSSYEQYF. The CDR3 nucleotides read TGTGCCAGCAGTTTTGGTCTTAGCGGGGGTAGCTCCTACGAGCAGTACTTC.

This clone was observed once. This chain connects TRBV4-3 to TRBJ2-1; TRBD2 aligns across 7 bases. The germline CDR1 and CDR2 sequences are LGHNA and YSLEER. CDR3 length: 17 residues. V gave up 0 bases and J gave up 4 bases; unmatched junction bases: 9. The CDR3 nucleotides read TGCGCCAGCAGCCAAGATCCAGGCGGGAGAGCGTACAATGAGCAGTTCTTC. It translates to CASSQDPGGRAYNEQFF.

This clone was found once. DNA for the CDR3: TGTGCCAGCAGTTACCGGGACAGCTATGATGAGCAGTTCTTC. Encoded protein: CASSYRDSYDEQFF. V and J are TRBV7-2 and TRBJ2-1; 7 nucleotides line up with TRBD1. The CDR3 sequence is 14 residues long. Germline-derived CDR1 and CDR2 are SGHTA and FQGNSA. The junction had 10 bases not matched to a gene; V was cut back by 6 bases and J by 8 bases. Complete variable domain (other parts from reference TRBV7-2 and TRBJ2-1): GAGVSQSPSNKVTEKGKDVELRCDPISGHTALYWYRQSLGQGLEFLIYFQGNSAPDKSGLPSDRFSAERTGGSVSTLTIQRTQQEDSAVYLCASSYRDSYDEQFFGPGTRLTVL.

The chain is built from TRBV3-1 (or the pseudogene TRBV3-2) and TRBJ2-7, with D perhaps TRBD1 (6 bases). V was trimmed by 5 bases and J by 3 bases, leaving 11 bases between them. There are 13 residues in the CDR3. Germline lookup yields CDR1 LGHDT and CDR2 YNNKEL (reference sequence). Written as DNA, the CDR3 is TGTGCCAGCAGCAAACTACAGGGCTACGAGCAGTACTTC. This codes for CASSKLQGYEQYF.

The chain is built from TRBV27 and TRBJ2-1; 7 bases align to TRBD2. V lost 7 bases to trimming and J lost 3 bases; unmatched junction nucleotides: 12. The germline V gene encodes CDR1 MNHEY and CDR2 SMNVEV (reference sequence). The CDR3 spans 16 residues. CDR3 sequence reads: CASTLRREPGYNEQFF. The CDR3 DNA sequence: TGTGCCAGCACCCTCAGGCGGGAGCCCGGCTACAATGAGCAGTTCTTC.

The gene calls are TRBV2 and TRBJ2-1, with 12 bases identical to TRBD1. Germline CDR1 is SNHLY and CDR2 is FYNNEI. CDR3 size: 15 residues. V shed 5 bases, J shed 6 bases, and the junction held 5 bases outside the gene matches. Written as DNA, the CDR3 is TGTGCCAGCAGTTGGGGACAGGGGGCGATCAATGAGCAGTTCTTC. Its protein is CASSWGQGAINEQFF.

This clone appeared once. The chain combines TRBV2 with TRBJ2-1, with 9 bases fitting TRBD2. CDR3 length: 18 residues. Trimming cost V 2 bases and J 3 bases; bases outside gene matches: 11. The V gene's germline CDR1 is SNHLY and CDR2 FYNNEI. CDR3 residues: CASSERGGGTSFYNEQFF. For the CDR3, the DNA is TGTGCCAGCAGTGAAAGGGGTGGCGGGACTAGCTTCTACAATGAGCAGTTCTTC.

The chain carries TRBV9 and TRBJ2-1; 7 bases are shared with TRBD2. The CDR3 runs 17 residues. Trimming at V came to 0 bases and at J to 2 bases, leaving 8 bases not matched to a gene. Germline loops: CDR1 SGDLS, CDR2 YYNGEE. Here the CDR3 DNA reads TGTGCCAGCAGCGTAGCAGTGGGACTATCCGCCTACAATGAGCAGTTCTTC. Its translation is CASSVAVGLSAYNEQFF.

The rearrangement uses TRBV7-9 and TRBJ1-3, with TRBD1 as a possible D gene (6 bases). The germline CDR1 and CDR2 sequences are SEHNR and FQNEAQ (reference sequence). The CDR3 contains 18 residues. V was trimmed by 4 bases and J by 4 bases, leaving 23 bases between them. The CDR3 sequence is CASSSPPGTQKSGNTIYF. CDR3 DNA: TGTGCCAGCAGCTCCCCCCCCGGGACACAGAAATCCGGAAACACCATATATTTT.